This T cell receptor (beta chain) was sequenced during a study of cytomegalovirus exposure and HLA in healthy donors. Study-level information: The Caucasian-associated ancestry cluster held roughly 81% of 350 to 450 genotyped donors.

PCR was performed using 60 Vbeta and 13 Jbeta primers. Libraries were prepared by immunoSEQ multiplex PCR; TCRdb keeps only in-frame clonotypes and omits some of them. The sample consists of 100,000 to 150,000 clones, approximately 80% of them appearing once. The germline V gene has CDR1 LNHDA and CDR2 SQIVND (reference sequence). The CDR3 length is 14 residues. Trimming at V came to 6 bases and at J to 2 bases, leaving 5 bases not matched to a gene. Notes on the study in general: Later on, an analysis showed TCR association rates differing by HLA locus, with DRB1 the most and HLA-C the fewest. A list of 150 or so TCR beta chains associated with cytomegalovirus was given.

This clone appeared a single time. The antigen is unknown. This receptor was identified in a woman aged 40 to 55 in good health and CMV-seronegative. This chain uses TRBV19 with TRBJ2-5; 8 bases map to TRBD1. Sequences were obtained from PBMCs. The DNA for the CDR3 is TGTGCCAGTAGCCCGGGACAGGTACAAGAGACCCAGTACTTC. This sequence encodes CASSPGQVQETQYF.